The 2 T cell receptor delta chains below come from one sample, sequenced in a study of γδ T cells in repeated Plasmodium falciparum infection. Vgamma9/Vdelta2+ and Vdelta2-negative gammadelta T cells were flow-sorted from PBMC for bulk sequencing. TCRdb redid the clone calls on the multiplex PCR reads with CATT. The data hold roughly 90,000 delta-chain clones, with less than 1% observed a single time. Specimen: gamma-delta T cells from blood. The receptors originated from a pool of human donors (malaria-infected and uninfected, not separated).

On this clone: The translation of this DNA and the TCRdb protein of a much larger clone differ at residue 9, probably owing to a read error; the protein shown here is translated from the DNA. The chain is built from TRDV2 and TRDJ1; 7 bases map to TRDD3. No J gene was available from TCRdb, and it was assigned here by a germline match of the DNA. Trimming cost V 0 bases and J 0 bases; bases outside gene matches: 15. This CDR3 contains 19 residues. Germline CDR1 reads GEAIGNYY; CDR2 reads EKD. CDR3 nucleotides: TGTGCCTGTGACACCGTGGGCAGTGCGGTGGGGGACCACACCGATAAACTCATCTTT. Protein: CACDTVGSAVGDHTDKLIF.

This clone was seen only a few times. With a far larger clone one base away, a read error is the likely cause. Other DNA sequences within the sample encode an identical CDR3. This sequence joins TRDV1 and TRDJ1; D remains ambiguous. Germline V gene lookup returns CDR1 TSWWSYY and CDR2 QGS. V lost 9 bases and J lost 2, with 31 bases in between. There are 19 residues in the CDR3. The CDR3 DNA follows: TGTGCTCTCGGGTCCCAGGGAGTGGCTACTCCCCTGTCTACCGATAAACTCATCTTT. It codes for CALGSQGVATPLSTDKLIF.